This is a list of T cell receptor beta chains from one sample in a study of blood T cell repertoires in COVID-19. The protocol was immunoSEQ multiplex PCR, while the TCRdb copy is restricted to in-frame clones and leaves out a portion. There are 120,000 or so clones in the sample; about 92% occur only once, and under 4.5% lies in the top ten. The specimen sequenced was peripheral blood. The receptor set was obtained from a man aged 45 to 65 with active COVID-19. The CDR3 runs from the conserved cysteine through the conserved F or W. D genes are given only for firm matches. Size tells how often a clone was seen (once, few, many) or the class of an expanded clone, and some rows leave it out.

clone size,D gene,J gene,V gene,CDR3 protein,CDR3 DNA
-,-,TRBJ2-3,TRBV27,CASRDISTDTQYF,TGTGCCAGCCGGGACATAAGCACAGATACGCAGTATTTT
-,TRBD2,TRBJ2-5,TRBV6-5,CASSYPSGGVGETQYF,TGTGCCAGCAGTTACCCTAGCGGGGGGGTGGGTGAGACCCAGTACTTC
-,-,TRBJ1-5,TRBV28,CASRNPVGGNQPQHF,TGTGCCAGCAGGAATCCAGTGGGAGGGAATCAGCCCCAGCATTTT
-,-,TRBJ2-2,TRBV21-1,CASSQSPGDTGELFF,TGTGCCAGCAGCCAATCACCAGGGGACACCGGGGAGCTGTTTTTT
-,TRBD1,TRBJ1-1,TRBV11-2,CASSFGQGYTEAFF,TGTGCCAGCAGCTTCGGACAGGGCTACACTGAAGCTTTCTTT
-,TRBD2,TRBJ2-5,TRBV7-8,CASSQSGGVQETQYF,TGTGCCAGCAGTCAGTCGGGGGGGGTCCAAGAGACCCAGTACTTC
-,-,TRBJ2-1,TRBV7-9,CASSLQASSSYNEQFF,TGTGCCAGCAGCCTACAGGCCTCAAGCTCCTACAATGAGCAGTTCTTC
-,TRBD2,TRBJ2-1,TRBV7-2,CASSLTSGSEVEQFF,TGTGCCAGCAGCTTGACTAGCGGGAGTGAGGTTGAGCAGTTCTTC
once,TRBD2,TRBJ2-5,TRBV5-6,CASSFRTSLAVRETQYF,TGTGCCAGCAGCTTCAGGACTTCACTAGCGGTTCGGGAGACCCAGTACTTC
-,TRBD2,TRBJ2-5,TRBV7-2,CASRKTSAQETQYF,TGTGCCAGCAGAAAGACTAGCGCCCAAGAGACCCAGTACTTC
-,TRBD1,TRBJ2-6,TRBV27,CASSRTGTSGANVLTF,TGTGCCAGCAGTCGGACAGGCACCTCGGGGGCCAACGTCCTGACTTTC
-,TRBD1,TRBJ1-2,TRBV2,CASSPDREGYGYTF,TGTGCCAGCAGCCCGGACAGGGAAGGCTATGGCTACACCTTC
few,TRBD2,TRBJ2-1,TRBV9,CASSVGGLAGDEQFF,TGTGCCAGCAGCGTAGGGGGACTAGCGGGAGACGAGCAGTTCTTC
-,TRBD2,TRBJ2-1,TRBV2,CASSDSGRPASYNEQFF,TGTGCCAGCAGTGATAGCGGGAGGCCCGCCTCCTACAATGAGCAGTTCTTC
-,TRBD2,TRBJ2-1,TRBV29-1,CSVAVSGSYNEQFF,TGCAGCGTGGCAGTTAGCGGGAGCTACAATGAGCAGTTCTTC
-,TRBD1,TRBJ1-2,TRBV5-4,CASRETGGLSNYGYTF,TGTGCCAGCAGGGAGACAGGGGGCCTTTCCAACTATGGCTACACCTTC
-,TRBD2,TRBJ2-3,TRBV5-1,CASSLGLSSGGTDTQYF,TGCGCCAGCAGCTTGGGGTTATCTAGCGGGGGCACAGATACGCAGTATTTT
-,TRBD2,TRBJ2-1,TRBV4-1,CASSAISGTSGGARQFF,TGCGCCAGCAGCGCAATATCCGGGACTAGCGGGGGGGCGCGGCAGTTCTTC
-,-,TRBJ1-1,TRBV29-1,CSVNTVSEAFF,TGCAGCGTGAACACAGTGTCTGAAGCTTTCTTT
-,-,TRBJ1-2,TRBV5-6,CASSLATGNYGYTF,TGTGCCAGCAGCTTGGCAACAGGAAACTATGGCTACACCTTC
-,TRBD2,TRBJ2-3,TRBV6-6,CASSRILAGGVTDTQYF,TGTGCCAGCAGCCGAATACTAGCGGGAGGTGTCACAGATACGCAGTATTTT
-,TRBD2,TRBJ2-3,TRBV7-8,CASSPVTGTSGTDTQYF,TGTGCCAGCAGCCCTGTCACCGGGACTAGCGGGACAGATACGCAGTATTTT
-,TRBD1,TRBJ1-3,TRBV4-1,CASSHPGQAPKSLGTIYF,TGCGCCAGCAGCCATCCTGGACAGGCACCCAAATCGCTAGGCACCATATATTTT
-,-,TRBJ1-1,TRBV3-1/TRBV3-2,CASSQLQPNTEAFF,TGTGCCAGCAGCCAGTTACAGCCGAACACTGAAGCTTTCTTT
-,-,TRBJ1-1,TRBV19,CASTRRGQYLMNTEAFF,TGTGCCAGTACACGAAGGGGCCAGTATCTCATGAACACTGAAGCTTTCTTT
-,TRBD1,TRBJ2-2,TRBV5-4,CASSSLDRGKNTGELFF,TGTGCCAGCAGCTCCTTGGACAGGGGGAAAAACACCGGGGAGCTGTTTTTT
-,TRBD2,TRBJ2-3,TRBV3-1/TRBV3-2,CASSQASGSSWNTQYF,TGTGCCAGCAGCCAAGCTAGCGGGAGTTCTTGGAATACGCAGTATTTT
-,-,TRBJ2-3,TRBV12-3/TRBV12-4,CASTVAADTQYF,TGTGCCAGCACTGTAGCCGCAGATACGCAGTATTTT
-,-,TRBJ2-3,TRBV18,CASSPSGTSTDTQYF,TGTGCCAGCTCACCTAGCGGAACTAGCACAGATACGCAGTATTTT
-,TRBD1,TRBJ1-2,TRBV28,CASSIRTGVGGYTF,TGTGCCAGCAGTATTCGGACAGGGGTAGGAGGCTACACCTTC
-,TRBD2,TRBJ2-3,TRBV15,CATSRGGTSGASTDTQYF,TGTGCCACCAGCAGGGGAGGGACTAGCGGGGCAAGCACAGATACGCAGTATTTT
-,TRBD1,TRBJ1-5,TRBV5-1,CASSLGGQANNQPQHF,TGCGCCAGCAGCTTGGGGGGACAGGCGAACAATCAGCCCCAGCATTTT
-,-,TRBJ1-1,TRBV30,CASPLGRGINEAFF,TGTGCCTCCCCTTTGGGGCGCGGAATTAATGAAGCTTTCTTT
-,-,TRBJ1-1,TRBV6-1,CASSERGGTEAFF,TGTGCCAGCAGTGAGAGGGGGGGTACTGAAGCTTTCTTT
few,-,TRBJ1-1,TRBV2,CASSAGTNTEAFF,TGTGCCAGCAGTGCGGGAACGAACACTGAAGCTTTCTTT
-,TRBD1,TRBJ2-2,TRBV5-5,CASSYPTGVNTGELFF,TGTGCCAGCAGCTATCCGACAGGGGTGAACACCGGGGAGCTGTTTTTT
-,TRBD1,TRBJ1-2,TRBV5-1,CASSLGAPGQNYGYTF,TGCGCCAGCAGCTTGGGGGCTCCGGGACAGAACTATGGCTACACCTTC
-,TRBD2,TRBJ2-7,TRBV24-1,CATPISGTINFEQYF,TGTGCCACCCCAATCTCCGGGACTATAAACTTCGAGCAGTACTTC
-,TRBD1,TRBJ1-5,TRBV5-8,CASNRDRVLLSNQPQHF,TGTGCCAGTAACCGGGACAGGGTGCTCCTTAGCAATCAGCCCCAGCATTTT
few,-,TRBJ2-6,TRBV18,CASSPRQASSGANVLTF,TGTGCCAGCTCACCACGACAGGCCAGCTCTGGGGCCAACGTCCTGACTTTC
-,TRBD1,TRBJ2-1,TRBV5-4,CASSLGGTGYNEQFF,TGTGCCAGCAGCTTGGGGGGGACAGGCTACAATGAGCAGTTCTTC
-,-,TRBJ2-3,TRBV4-2,CASSQGGQNTDTQYF,TGTGCCAGCAGCCAAGGGGGGCAGAACACAGATACGCAGTATTTT
few,-,TRBJ1-1,TRBV27,CASSFTGVTEAFF,TGTGCCAGCAGTTTTACCGGGGTCACTGAAGCTTTCTTT
-,-,TRBJ2-2,TRBV18,CASSPQAGEAGELFF,TGTGCCAGCTCACCACAGGCAGGGGAAGCCGGGGAGCTGTTTTTT
-,-,TRBJ2-3,TRBV2,CASLVPTRADTQYF,TGTGCCAGCCTGGTACCAACGCGCGCAGATACGCAGTATTTT
once,TRBD1,TRBJ2-2,TRBV5-1,CASSATGGLHTGELFF,TGCGCCAGCAGCGCGACAGGGGGCTTGCATACCGGGGAGCTGTTTTTT